What follows are 9 T cell receptor beta chains derived from one specimen sequenced in a study of vaccination and CD4 T cells after COVID-19. Sequencing of DNA taken from cultured CD4+ T cells relied on the Oncomine TCR Beta short-read assay. In TCRdb, the PCR reads were re-called with MiXCR into one record per CDR3 protein. Among about 14,000 distinct CDR3 sequences listed, roughly 63% were seen once. Their target antigens are unknown. Specified treatment: roughly 11-day PBMC culture with coronavirus spike peptide pools or control peptides (ViraFEST assay). Sequenced input: CD4+ T cells from blood, cultured in vitro. Receptors were obtained from a human donor who had recovered from COVID-19.

In this sample, this clonotype turned up a few times. An end of the junction does not agree with germline; a read error may underlie this. CDR3 nucleotide sequence: TGTGCCAGCAGTGAAGGGCCCGACTCCCAGAGATTC. As protein: CASSEGPDSQRF. This chain connects TRBV2 to TRBJ2-1; D call uncertain. This CDR3 region has 12 residues. Germline CDR1 SNHLY, CDR2 FYNNEI.

This clonotype was picked up one time. This chain connects TRBV30 to TRBJ2-5; 11 bases are a match to TRBD1. V shed 3 bases, J shed 4 bases, and the junction held 7 bases outside the gene matches. This CDR3 region has 15 residues. CDR1 GTSNPN and CDR2 SVGIG come from the germline V gene (reference sequence). The CDR3 is CAWSSGQGARETQYF. The CDR3 coding sequence is TGTGCCTGGAGCTCCGGACAGGGGGCAAGAGAGACCCAGTACTTC.

The V gene is TRBV7-2, the J gene TRBJ1-5; D is unresolved. With 2 bases removed from V and 2 bases from J, the gap between germline ends came to 7 bases. This CDR3 has 14 residues. From germline, CDR1 is SGHTA and CDR2 FQGNSA. The CDR3: CASSLKNGNQPQHF. DNA of the CDR3: TGTGCCAGCAGCTTAAAGAATGGCAATCAGCCCCAGCATTTT.

This clonotype ranks as medium-sized. This chain connects TRBV24-1 to TRBJ2-7, with a weak D call TRBD1 (6 bases). There are 13 residues in the CDR3. The V gene lost 5 bases and the J gene lost 5 bases, with 12 bases spanning the gap. CDR1 KGHDR and CDR2 SFDVKD come from the germline V gene. CDR3 sequence reads: CATSGQGSDEQYF. CDR3 DNA sequence: TGTGCCACCAGTGGGCAGGGGAGCGACGAGCAGTACTTC.

The count of this clonotype is one. The chain recombines TRBV5-4 with TRBJ1-5; D gene unclear. This CDR3 is 12 amino acids long. CDR1 is SGHNT, CDR2 YYREEE, per germline (reference sequence). V was shortened by 4 bases and J by 6 bases, with 8 bases between the two germline ends. CDR3 amino acids: CASSPDGQPQHF. CDR3 nucleotide sequence: TGTGCCAGCAGCCCCGACGGTCAGCCCCAGCATTTT.

J is TRBJ2-1 and V is TRBV6-1; 8 nucleotides match TRBD1. V shed 6 bases, J shed 6 bases, and the junction held 7 bases outside the gene matches. The CDR3 loop spans 14 amino acids. From germline, CDR1 is MNHNS and CDR2 SASEGT. The CDR3 loop reads CASSPGTGSNEQFF. CDR3 bases: TGTGCCAGCAGCCCCGGGACAGGAAGCAATGAGCAGTTCTTC.

The CDR3 spells CASSYPYLTEAFF. The CDR3 DNA sequence: TGTGCCAGCAGTTACCCCTATTTGACTGAAGCTTTCTTT. The V and J genes are TRBV6-2 or TRBV6-3 and TRBJ1-1; no clear D gene. From germline, CDR1 is MNHEY and CDR2 SVGEGT. Trimming took 2 bases from V and 5 from J, leaving 9 bases between them. This CDR3 has 13 residues.

This clonotype occurred a few times. The gene calls are TRBV27 and TRBJ1-6; unclear D gene. This CDR3 region has 14 residues. V lost 5 bases and J 8 bases, leaving 13 bases between the germline ends. Germline values: CDR1 MNHEY, CDR2 SMNVEV (reference sequence). CDR3 residues: CASSPNLEDSPLHF. For the CDR3, the DNA is TGTGCCAGCAGTCCAAACTTGGAGGATTCACCCCTCCACTTT.

The chain uses TRBV19 and TRBJ1-2; 7 bases map to TRBD1. The J segment lost 4 bases and the V segment lost 6 bases, leaving 8 bases of the junction unmatched. The CDR3 spans 14 residues. Germline assignment: CDR1 LNHDA and CDR2 SQIVND (reference sequence). The CDR3 nucleotides read TGTGCCAGTAGCGCGGGACAGCAGCTCTATGGCTACACCTTC. Protein: CASSAGQQLYGYTF. The whole variable domain, filled in from reference TRBV19 and TRBJ1-2, reads DGGITQSPKYLFRKEGQNVTLSCEQNLNHDAMYWYRQDPGQGLRLIYYSQIVNDFQKGDIAEGYSVSREKKESFPLTVTSAQKNPTAFYLCASSAGQQLYGYTFGSGTRLTVV.